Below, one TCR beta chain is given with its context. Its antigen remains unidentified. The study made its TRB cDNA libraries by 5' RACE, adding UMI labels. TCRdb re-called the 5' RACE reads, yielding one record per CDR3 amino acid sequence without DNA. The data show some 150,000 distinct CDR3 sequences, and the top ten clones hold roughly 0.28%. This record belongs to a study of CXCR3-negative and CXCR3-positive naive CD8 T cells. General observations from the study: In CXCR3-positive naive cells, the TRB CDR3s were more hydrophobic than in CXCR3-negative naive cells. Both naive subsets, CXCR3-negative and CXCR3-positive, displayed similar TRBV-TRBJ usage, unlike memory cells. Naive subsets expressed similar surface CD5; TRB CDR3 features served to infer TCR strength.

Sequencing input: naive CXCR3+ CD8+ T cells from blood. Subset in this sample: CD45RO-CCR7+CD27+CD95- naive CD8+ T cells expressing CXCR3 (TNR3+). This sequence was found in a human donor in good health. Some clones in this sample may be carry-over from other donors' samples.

The CDR3 sequence: CASSVGGNAYEQYF. The chain combines TRBV9 with TRBJ2-7; lacking DNA, the TRBD2 call made by TCRdb goes unchecked. The CDR3 has 14 amino acids. The germline V gene encodes CDR1 SGDLS and CDR2 YYNGEE.